This passage covers 4 T cell receptor beta chains from one sample sequenced in a study of blood T cell repertoires in COVID-19. Only in-frame clones appear in the TCRdb table, and some are missing; sequencing was by immunoSEQ multiplex PCR. Among 150,000 to 200,000 clones, around 81% were seen once, and the ten largest hold approximately 6%. The sequencing sample was made of PBMCs or T cells enriched from blood (not recorded which). The receptors were sampled from a middle-aged man who had recovered from COVID-19.

The chain recombines TRBV19 with TRBJ1-6; D ambiguous. The ends were cut back, 5 bases at V and 8 bases at J, with 16 bases in the middle. The CDR3 is made up of 15 amino acids. Germline CDR1 reads LNHDA; CDR2 reads SQIVND (reference sequence). This CDR3 reads CASSAGYRPDSPLHF. The CDR3 region has the DNA TGTGCCAGTAGTGCGGGTTACCGGCCCGATTCACCCCTCCACTTT.

CDR3 region: CASKGVTNEKLFF. CDR3 nucleotide sequence: TGTGCCAGTAAAGGGGTAACTAATGAAAAACTGTTTTTT. The J gene is TRBJ1-4, the V gene TRBV19; D may be TRBD1 (5 bases). The V gene lost 7 bases and the J gene lost 1 base, with 7 bases spanning the gap. This CDR3 contains 13 residues. Germline V lookup: CDR1 LNHDA, CDR2 SQIVND (reference sequence).

The chain is built from TRBV19 and TRBJ1-1; weak D call: TRBD1 (6 bases). Per the germline V gene, CDR1 is LNHDA and CDR2 is SQIVND (reference sequence). V dropped 0 bases and J dropped 5 bases, with 16 bases sitting between them. The CDR3 totals 16 residues. The CDR3 spells CASSIERAGGNTEAFF. In DNA form, the CDR3 reads TGTGCCAGTAGTATAGAAAGGGCTGGGGGCAATACTGAAGCTTTCTTT. The variable domain in full, with the rest retrieved from reference TRBV19 and TRBJ1-1, is DGGITQSPKYLFRKEGQNVTLSCEQNLNHDAMYWYRQDPGQGLRLIYYSQIVNDFQKGDIAEGYSVSREKKESFPLTVTSAQKNPTAFYLCASSIERAGGNTEAFFGQGTRLTVV.

The V and J genes are TRBV12-5 and TRBJ2-1, with a tentative D call TRBD2 (7 bases). This CDR3 has 17 amino acids. Germline V lookup: CDR1 LGHNT, CDR2 FRNRAP. Trimming removed 6 bases from V and 2 bases from J, with 20 bases in between. The CDR3 region has the DNA TGTGCTAGTGGCCGAGGCCGGGGGGCTGAACCCTACAATGAGCAGTTCTTC. Residues: CASGRGRGAEPYNEQFF.